This is a list of T cell receptor beta chains from one sample in a study of T-cell reconstitution after alpha-beta-depleted transplantation in children. TCRdb itself ran the PCR reads through MiXCR, one entry per CDR3 protein. The table includes about 610,000 distinct CDR3 sequences, 10% detected once. The sample consisted of PBMCs from the stem cell graft donor, taken from the stem cell graft. The receptors come from a human donor who donated a stem cell graft to a child with acute myeloid leukemia. Both conserved end residues are trimmed from each CDR3. Size is omitted from some rows. Given values are once, few, many or a class for expanded clones.

v_call	j_call	clone_size	cdr3_aa
TRBV7-9	TRBJ2-1	few	ASSPQRGDYHYNEQF
TRBV12-3/TRBV12-4	TRBJ2-7	many	ASSSSGITSYEQY
TRBV20-1	TRBJ1-3	few	SARRGSSGNTIY
TRBV6-1	TRBJ2-7	few	ASSNRGGEQY
TRBV5-1	TRBJ1-4	many	ASSLRTVNEKLF
TRBV11-2	TRBJ2-7	few	ASSPITGVYHEQY
TRBV27	TRBJ1-1	.	ASSPREDLNTEAF
TRBV28	TRBJ2-4	few	ASSREGKNIQY
TRBV27	TRBJ2-1	few	ASSRYLSSYNEQF
TRBV20-1	TRBJ2-5	.	SASGTSGRLSQETQY
TRBV7-9	TRBJ2-7	.	ASSPIRLGQGGYEQY
TRBV2	TRBJ1-4	few	ASVLGTGPEKLF
TRBV14	TRBJ2-7	many	ASSQGTEQY
TRBV5-5	TRBJ2-7	few	ASSLGTARLTYEQY
TRBV5-1	TRBJ2-3	.	ASSTGLARGTTDTQY
TRBV10-3	TRBJ2-1	many	AISEDGTQQF
TRBV2	TRBJ2-7	.	ASSAGLGWREQY
TRBV21-1	TRBJ2-2	few	ASSKGRTGTGNTGELF
TRBV7-9	TRBJ1-4	few	ASTPGTGGEKLF
TRBV15	TRBJ2-1	.	ATSSGGGTYNEQF
TRBV27	TRBJ1-5	few	ASPLGNQPQH
TRBV28	TRBJ1-1	many	ASSFTAEAF
TRBV7-2	TRBJ2-7	few	ASSLGPGQTYEQY
TRBV20-1	TRBJ2-5	few	SARAGGGQETQY
TRBV12-5	TRBJ2-7	few	ASALDRGYEQY
TRBV27	TRBJ2-7	few	ASSAGTSGIVYEQY
TRBV6-2/TRBV6-3	TRBJ2-7	many	ASSFEDGLGFGEQY
TRBV7-9	TRBJ2-4	.	ASSRTGRLKGNIQY
TRBV7-2	TRBJ2-3	many	ASSLRGRRTDTQY
TRBV5-1	TRBJ1-1	.	ASSLQQGGNTEAF
TRBV7-3	TRBJ2-1	.	ASSQRGANVNEQF
TRBV6-5	TRBJ2-1	.	ASSYGPGTSGAEQF
TRBV5-1	TRBJ2-5	.	ASSSGLAGQETQY
TRBV11-2	TRBJ1-2	.	ASSSPGNYGYT
TRBV7-8	TRBJ1-1	few	ASSPSNQAF
TRBV29-1	TRBJ2-1	many	SVEGDNEQF
TRBV27	TRBJ2-5	many	ASSSTQGGQQETQY
TRBV4-3	TRBJ2-3	.	ASSQDAITDTQY
TRBV30	TRBJ2-6	many	AWSVRRDTSGANVLT
TRBV4-2	TRBJ2-1	many	ASSQGGSGSYNEQF
TRBV6-2/TRBV6-3	TRBJ1-5	.	ASSRTGENHPQH
TRBV5-1	TRBJ2-7	many	ASSLEGENYEQY
TRBV27	TRBJ2-3	many	ASSLGTVGTDTQY
TRBV9	TRBJ1-1	few	ASSVGAVNTEAF
TRBV12-3/TRBV12-4	TRBJ1-1	few	ASSFQGASTEAF
TRBV20-1	TRBJ2-7	.	SAIGPGRAYEQY